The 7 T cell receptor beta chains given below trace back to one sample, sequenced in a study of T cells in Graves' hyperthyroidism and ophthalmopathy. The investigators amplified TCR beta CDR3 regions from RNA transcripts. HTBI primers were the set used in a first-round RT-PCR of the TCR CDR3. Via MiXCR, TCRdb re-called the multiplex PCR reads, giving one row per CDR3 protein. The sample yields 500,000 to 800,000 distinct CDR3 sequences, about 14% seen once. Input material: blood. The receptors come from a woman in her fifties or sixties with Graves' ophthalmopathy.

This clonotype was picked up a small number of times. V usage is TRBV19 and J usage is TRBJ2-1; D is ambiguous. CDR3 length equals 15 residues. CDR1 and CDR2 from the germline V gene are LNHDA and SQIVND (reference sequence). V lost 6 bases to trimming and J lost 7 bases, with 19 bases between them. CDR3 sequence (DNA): TGTGCCAGTAGCCTAGACAAGTTGGGCTGGAATGAGCAGTTCTTC. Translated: CASSLDKLGWNEQFF.

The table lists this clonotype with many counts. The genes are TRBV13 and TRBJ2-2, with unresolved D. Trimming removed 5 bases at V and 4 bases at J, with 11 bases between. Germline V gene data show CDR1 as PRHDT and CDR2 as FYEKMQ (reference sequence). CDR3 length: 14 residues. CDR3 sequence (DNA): TGTGCCAGCAGCCCTGAAAGGGCCACCGGGGAGCTGTTTTTT. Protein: CASSPERATGELFF.

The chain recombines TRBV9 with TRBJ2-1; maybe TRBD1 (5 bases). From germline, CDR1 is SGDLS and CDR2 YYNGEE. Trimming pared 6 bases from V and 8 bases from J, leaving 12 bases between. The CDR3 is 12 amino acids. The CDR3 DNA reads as TGTGCCAGCAAGGGGCCTCGGGATGAGCAGTTCTTC. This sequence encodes CASKGPRDEQFF.

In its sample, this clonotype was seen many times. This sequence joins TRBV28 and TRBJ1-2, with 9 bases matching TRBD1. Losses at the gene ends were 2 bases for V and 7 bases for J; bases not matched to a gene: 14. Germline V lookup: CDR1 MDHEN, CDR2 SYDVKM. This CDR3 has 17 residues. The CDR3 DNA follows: TGTGCCAGCAGTTTAGGCACAGGGGGCGCGATCCTAGCTGGCTACACCTTC. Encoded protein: CASSLGTGGAILAGYTF.

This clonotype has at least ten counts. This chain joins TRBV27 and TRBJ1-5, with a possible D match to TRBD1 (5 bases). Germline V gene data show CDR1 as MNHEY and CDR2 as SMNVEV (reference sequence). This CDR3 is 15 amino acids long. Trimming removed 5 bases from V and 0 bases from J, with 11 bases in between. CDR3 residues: CASSTGPDSNQPQHF. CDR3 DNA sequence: TGTGCCAGCAGTACAGGCCCCGATAGCAATCAGCCCCAGCATTTT.

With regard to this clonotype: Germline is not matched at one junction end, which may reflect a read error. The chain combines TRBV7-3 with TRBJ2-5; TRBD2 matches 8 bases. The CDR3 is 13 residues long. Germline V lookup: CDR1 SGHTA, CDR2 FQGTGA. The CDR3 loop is CAGSFAGGETQYF. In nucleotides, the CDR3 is TGTGCCGGCAGCTTCGCGGGAGGAGAGACCCAGTACTTC.

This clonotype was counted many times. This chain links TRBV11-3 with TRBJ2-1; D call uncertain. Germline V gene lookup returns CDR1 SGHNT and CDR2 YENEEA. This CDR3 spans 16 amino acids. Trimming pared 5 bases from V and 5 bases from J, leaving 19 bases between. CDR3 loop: CASSPGRRMGHNEQFF. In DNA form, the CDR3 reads TGTGCCAGCAGCCCCGGACGACGAATGGGCCACAATGAGCAGTTCTTC.